These T cell receptor beta chains were read from a single sample in a study of cytomegalovirus exposure and HLA in healthy donors. Clones were sequenced by immunoSEQ multiplex PCR, and TCRdb holds only the in-frame ones, with some missing. The sample consists of approximately 73,000 clones, around 77% of them appearing once. Sequenced: PBMCs. All receptors come from a woman aged 40-49 years in good health and CMV-seropositive. The CDR3 runs from the conserved cysteine through the conserved F or W. The order of the fields is clone size, D gene, J gene, CDR3 length, V gene, CDR3 DNA, CDR3 protein. A D gene is named only where the DNA matches it firmly. Part of the rows lack a size; the others show once, few, many or a class for expanded clones.

>once|TRBD1|TRBJ1-3|21|TRBV15
TGTGCCACCAGCAGAGAACCCCACCACGCCGGACGGGACAGCTCTGGAAACACCATATATTTT
CATSREPHHAGRDSSGNTIYF
>NA|TRBD1|TRBJ1-1|13|TRBV5-6
TGTGCCAGCAGCCCCCGGGACAGAGCTGAAGCTTTCTTT
CASSPRDRAEAFF
>NA|NA|TRBJ2-1|13|TRBV6-5
TGTGCCAGCAGACTTGGACTTTTCAATGAGCAGTTCTTC
CASRLGLFNEQFF
>NA|NA|TRBJ2-2|14|TRBV28
TGTGCCAGCAAGCAGAGCGCGAACACCGGGGAGCTGTTTTTT
CASKQSANTGELFF
>few|NA|TRBJ1-2|15|TRBV28
TGTGCCAGCAGTCTCTCACGTCCCTCGAGCTATGGCTACACCTTC
CASSLSRPSSYGYTF
>NA|NA|TRBJ1-2|13|TRBV19
TGTGCCAGTAGTATCCGTTTAGATTATGGCTACACCTTC
CASSIRLDYGYTF
>once|NA|TRBJ1-1|14|TRBV6-1
TGTGCCAGCAGTGAATTTTCCGTGAACACTGAAGCTTTCTTT
CASSEFSVNTEAFF
>NA|TRBD1|TRBJ2-7|14|TRBV6-5
TGTGCCAGCAGCAAGGACAGGGGGACCTACGAGCAGTACTTC
CASSKDRGTYEQYF
>NA|NA|TRBJ1-4|13|TRBV30
TGTGCCTGGAGTATGCAGGGTGGGGAAAAACTGTTTTTT
CAWSMQGGEKLFF
>NA|TRBD2|TRBJ2-1|14|TRBV25-1
TGTGCCAGCAGTCTTAGCGGGGGGGACAATGAGCAGTTCTTC
CASSLSGGDNEQFF
>NA|TRBD2|TRBJ2-5|15|TRBV5-1
TGCGCCAGCAGCTCGAGCGGGAGCCCGCGAGAGACCCAGTACTTC
CASSSSGSPRETQYF
>NA|NA|TRBJ1-1|14|TRBV9
TGTGCCAGCAGCGTAGTCCAGGGGAACACTGAAGCTTTCTTT
CASSVVQGNTEAFF
>once|TRBD2|TRBJ2-7|15|TRBV6-5
TGTGCCAGCGGGTTAGCGGGAGGGCCTTACTACGAGCAGTACTTC
CASGLAGGPYYEQYF
>few|TRBD2|TRBJ2-2|17|TRBV9
TGTGCCAGCAGCGACGGACTAGCGGGAGATATGGGCGGGGAGCTGTTTTTT
CASSDGLAGDMGGELFF
>NA|TRBD1|TRBJ2-1|15|TRBV4-1
TGCGCCAGCAGCCGAGCGGGACAGGGTTTAGGTGAGCAGTTCTTC
CASSRAGQGLGEQFF
>NA|NA|TRBJ2-7|16|TRBV28
TGTGCCAGCAGCCCCTTGGGGGGGGGCAGCAGATACGAGCAGTACTTC
CASSPLGGGSRYEQYF
>NA|TRBD2|TRBJ2-7|14|TRBV30
TGTGCCTGGGTCCGCGCGGGAGGGTCCTACGAGCAGTACTTC
CAWVRAGGSYEQYF
>few|TRBD2|TRBJ2-1|18|TRBV11-2
TGTGCCAGCAGCCAGGGACTAGCGGGGGAAGGGAGATACAATGAGCAGTTCTTC
CASSQGLAGEGRYNEQFF
>NA|NA|TRBJ2-3|18|TRBV4-1
TGCGCCAGCAGCCAACCACCGTTGCCGCGTCCTAGCACAGATACGCAGTATTTT
CASSQPPLPRPSTDTQYF
>NA|TRBD1|TRBJ2-3|18|TRBV19
TGTGCCAGTAGCCGATCCGGGACAGGGGTAGGAGGCACAGATACGCAGTATTTT
CASSRSGTGVGGTDTQYF
>NA|NA|TRBJ2-3|17|TRBV11-3
TGTGCCAGCAGCTTAGATTCAGGAAGGAGGGCCACAGATACGCAGTATTTT
CASSLDSGRRATDTQYF
>NA|NA|TRBJ1-1|14|TRBV6-5
TGTGCCAGCAGTTACAGGGAGAGGAACACTGAAGCTTTCTTT
CASSYRERNTEAFF
>NA|TRBD1|TRBJ2-6|19|TRBV5-4
TGTGCCAGCAGCTTTAGCCCGGGACAGGGGGGATCTGGGGCCAACGTCCTGACTTTC
CASSFSPGQGGSGANVLTF
>NA|TRBD2|TRBJ2-5|16|TRBV9
TGTGCCAGCAGCGTAGACGGGACTAGCGGACAAGAGACCCAGTACTTC
CASSVDGTSGQETQYF
>NA|NA|TRBJ1-1|15|TRBV5-1
TGCGCCAGCAGCCCGGGAGGCGGAACAGACACTGAAGCTTTCTTT
CASSPGGGTDTEAFF
>NA|NA|TRBJ2-3|13|TRBV28
TGTGCCAGCAGGAGGGCGGGGTCAGATACGCAGTATTTT
CASRRAGSDTQYF
>NA|NA|TRBJ2-1|14|TRBV5-6
TGTGCCAGCAGCTTGGTGGCGGGATACGGCGGGCAGTTCTTC
CASSLVAGYGGQFF
>NA|TRBD2|TRBJ2-7|14|TRBV27
TGTGCCAGCAGTTTATTGGGGGGGGCCTACGAGCAGTACTTC
CASSLLGGAYEQYF
>NA|TRBD2|TRBJ2-5|14|TRBV27
TGTGCCAGCAGCCCAGCACGCCGGGGGGGGACCCAGTACTTC
CASSPARRGGTQYF
>once|NA|TRBJ1-4|13|TRBV5-1
TGCGCCAGCAGCGAAGCTCCTAATGAAAAACTGTTTTTT
CASSEAPNEKLFF
>NA|NA|TRBJ1-1|14|TRBV5-1
TGCGCCAGCAGCTTGGTGCGGGGTAACACTGAAGCTTTCTTT
CASSLVRGNTEAFF
>NA|NA|TRBJ2-2|17|TRBV14
TGTGCCAGCAGCCAAGAAGGGGGGACAGTTGGCACCGGGGAGCTGTTTTTT
CASSQEGGTVGTGELFF
>NA|TRBD1|TRBJ2-1|16|TRBV11-3
TGTGCCAGCAGCCTCTCCGGGACAGGGGGTTTCAATGAGCAGTTCTTC
CASSLSGTGGFNEQFF
>NA|NA|TRBJ2-5|13|TRBV5-1
TGCGCCAGCAGCCTACAGGGGAGGGAGACCCAGTACTTC
CASSLQGRETQYF
>NA|NA|TRBJ2-1|16|TRBV11-2
TGTGCCAGCAGCATTAGCAGGGGTGGCGGGTACAATGAGCAGTTCTTC
CASSISRGGGYNEQFF
>NA|TRBD1|TRBJ2-7|14|TRBV2
TGTGCCAGTAGACCGGGACAGGCCTCCTACGAGCAGTACTTC
CASRPGQASYEQYF
>NA|NA|TRBJ2-3|15|TRBV2
TGTGCCAGCAGTGAAGCGCTTCCAGGTCCAGATACGCAGTATTTT
CASSEALPGPDTQYF
>NA|NA|TRBJ2-6|17|TRBV7-9
TGTGCCAGCAGCCTAGAACGTCAGGGGTATGGGGCCAACGTCCTGACTTTC
CASSLERQGYGANVLTF
>NA|NA|TRBJ1-1|14|TRBV5-1
TGCGCCAGCAGCTCTGAACAGGGCCGCACTGAAGCTTTCTTT
CASSSEQGRTEAFF
>NA|NA|TRBJ2-3|15|TRBV5-1
TGCGCCAGCAGCTTAGACAGGCCGGGCACAGATACGCAGTATTTT
CASSLDRPGTDTQYF
>NA|TRBD1|TRBJ1-2|13|TRBV4-1
TGCGCCAGCAGCCAACCGGGACAGTATGGCTACACCTTC
CASSQPGQYGYTF
>NA|NA|TRBJ2-1|15|TRBV4-1
TGCGCCAGCAGCCAAGTTTCAGGGTCAGGTAATGAGCAGTTCTTC
CASSQVSGSGNEQFF
>NA|NA|TRBJ2-5|15|TRBV30
TGTGCCTGGAGTCCGACTAGGAGTGGGCCAGAGACCCAGTACTTC
CAWSPTRSGPETQYF
>NA|NA|TRBJ1-3|11|TRBV30
TGTGCCTGGGCAGGGGGAAACACCATATATTTT
CAWAGGNTIYF
>once|NA|TRBJ1-2|14|TRBV19
TGTGCCAGTAGTCTCGACAGGCCCCCGTATGGCTACACCTTC
CASSLDRPPYGYTF
>NA|NA|TRBJ2-1|13|TRBV19
TGTGCCAGTAGTATTGCCCAGCGGAATGAGCAGTTCTTC
CASSIAQRNEQFF
>NA|NA|TRBJ1-5|15|TRBV30
TGTGCCTGGAGTGTACTGAAGGGGAGCAATCAGCCCCAGCATTTT
CAWSVLKGSNQPQHF
>NA|NA|TRBJ2-2|21|TRBV30
TGTGCCTGGAGTGTCCGTACTATCTGGCCTTCTGTTTTCAGAGACACCGGGGAGCTGTTTTTT
CAWSVRTIWPSVFRDTGELFF
>NA|NA|TRBJ2-5|12|TRBV30
TGTGCCTGGAGGCCAGGGTTCGGGACCCAGTACTTC
CAWRPGFGTQYF
>NA|NA|TRBJ1-5|13|TRBV6-6
TGTGCCAGCAGTTACTCGTACAATCAGCCCCAGCATTTT
CASSYSYNQPQHF
>NA|NA|TRBJ1-6|16|TRBV6-1
TGTGCCAGCAGTGAAACGGTGGGGGCGGGTAATTCACCCCTCCACTTT
CASSETVGAGNSPLHF
>NA|NA|TRBJ2-7|13|TRBV10-3
TGTGCCATCAGTGAGGGGGGCCGGGACCCGCAGTACTTC
CAISEGGRDPQYF
>NA|TRBD1|TRBJ1-2|12|TRBV29-1
TGCAGCGTCGACAGGGGGCCCTATGGCTACACCTTC
CSVDRGPYGYTF
>NA|NA|TRBJ1-5|15|TRBV2
TGTGCCAGCAGTGAGGGGACTTATAGCAATCAGCCCCAGCATTTT
CASSEGTYSNQPQHF
>NA|TRBD1|TRBJ1-1|15|TRBV19
TGTGCCAGTAGCCGGACAGGGGGGGTGTACACTGAAGCTTTCTTT
CASSRTGGVYTEAFF
>NA|NA|TRBJ1-5|15|TRBV2
TGTGCCAGCAGTGAAGCGTTGACAGTAAATCAGCCCCAGCATTTT
CASSEALTVNQPQHF
>NA|TRBD1|TRBJ2-1|15|TRBV6-5
TGTGCCAGCAGTCCCGACAGGGGGCGCCACAATGAGCAGTTCTTC
CASSPDRGRHNEQFF
>NA|TRBD1|TRBJ2-1|16|TRBV5-1
TGCGCCAGCAGCTTGTCGGGGACAGGGAGGGTAAATGAGCAGTTCTTC
CASSLSGTGRVNEQFF
>few|NA|TRBJ2-3|13|TRBV5-8
TGTGCCAGCAGCCCCGGGGAAACAGATACGCAGTATTTT
CASSPGETDTQYF